This T cell receptor (beta chain) was recovered during a study of blood T cell repertoires in COVID-19. Study context: Some COVID-19 samples were acute and others convalescent; all came from the United States, Italy and Spain.

This CDR3 has 17 amino acids. The germline V gene encodes CDR1 SGHRS and CDR2 YFSETQ. The V segment lost 4 bases and the J segment 5 bases; nucleotides outside the gene matches: 14. Using immunoSEQ multiplex PCR, the repertoire was profiled, and TCRdb retains in-frame clones only, with some absent. The sample lists some 390,000 clones; around 84% were seen once. What was sequenced was peripheral blood. This clonotype originated in a human donor in a cohort sampled during active COVID-19. The rearrangement links TRBV5-1 to TRBJ2-3; 9 nucleotides match TRBD2. The CDR3 loop is CASSLQASGNYGDTQYF. The CDR3 DNA reads TGCGCCAGCAGCCTCCAGGCTAGCGGGAATTACGGAGATACGCAGTATTTT.